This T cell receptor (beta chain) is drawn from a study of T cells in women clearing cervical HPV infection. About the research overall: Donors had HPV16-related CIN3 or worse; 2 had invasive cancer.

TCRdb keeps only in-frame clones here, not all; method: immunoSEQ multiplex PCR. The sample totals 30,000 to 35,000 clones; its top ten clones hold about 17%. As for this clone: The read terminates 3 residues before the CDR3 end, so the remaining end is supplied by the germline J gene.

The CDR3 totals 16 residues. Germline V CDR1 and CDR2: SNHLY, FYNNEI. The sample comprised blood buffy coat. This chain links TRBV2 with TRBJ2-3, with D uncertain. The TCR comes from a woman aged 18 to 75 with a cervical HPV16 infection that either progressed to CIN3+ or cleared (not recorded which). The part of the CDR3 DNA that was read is TGTGCCAGCAGTGAAGGAATCGGTTCCCTTAAAGAGACG. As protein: CASSEGIGSLKET. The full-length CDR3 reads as CASSEGIGSLKETQYF.